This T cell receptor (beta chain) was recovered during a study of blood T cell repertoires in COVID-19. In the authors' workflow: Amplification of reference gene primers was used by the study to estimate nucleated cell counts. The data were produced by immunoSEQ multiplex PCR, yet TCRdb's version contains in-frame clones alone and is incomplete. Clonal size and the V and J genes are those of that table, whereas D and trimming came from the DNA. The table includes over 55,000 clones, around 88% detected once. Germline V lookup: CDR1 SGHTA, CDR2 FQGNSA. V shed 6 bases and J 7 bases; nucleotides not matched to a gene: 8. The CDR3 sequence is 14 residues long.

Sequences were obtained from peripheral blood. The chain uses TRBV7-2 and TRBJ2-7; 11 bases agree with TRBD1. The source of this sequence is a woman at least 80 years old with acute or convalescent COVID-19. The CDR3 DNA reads TGTGCCAGCAGTGGACAGGGGGCTGGGGGGGAGCAGTACTTC. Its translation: CASSGQGAGGEQYF.